This record covers a single TCR beta chain. The antigen remains undetermined. Clones were read by immunoSEQ multiplex PCR, and TCRdb kept only the in-frame ones, dropping some. The profile covers more than 90,000 clones, with more than 85% appearing a single time and 6.5% to 7.5% taken by the ten largest. The sample is drawn from a study of T cell responses to AZD1222 COVID-19 vaccine. Overall study findings and caveats: Every sample of the repertoires postdated the peak T cell response. When two AZD1222 doses had been given, Spike-specific TCR breadth and depth rose.

Some second doses came at about 4 weeks and others at about 12 weeks; these were pooled. This clonotype originated in an adult who received the AZD1222 COVID-19 vaccine. The sample here was peripheral blood, taken 28 days after the second AZD1222 dose.

The CDR3 spells CATHGTSVANEQFF. For the CDR3, the DNA is TGTGCCACCCATGGGACTAGCGTCGCCAATGAGCAGTTCTTC. The gene calls are TRBV7-9 and TRBJ2-1, with TRBD2 identical over 10 bases. V dropped 10 bases and J dropped 6; count of bases not matched to a gene: 9. CDR1 and CDR2 from the germline V gene are SEHNR and FQNEAQ (reference sequence). This CDR3 contains 14 residues.